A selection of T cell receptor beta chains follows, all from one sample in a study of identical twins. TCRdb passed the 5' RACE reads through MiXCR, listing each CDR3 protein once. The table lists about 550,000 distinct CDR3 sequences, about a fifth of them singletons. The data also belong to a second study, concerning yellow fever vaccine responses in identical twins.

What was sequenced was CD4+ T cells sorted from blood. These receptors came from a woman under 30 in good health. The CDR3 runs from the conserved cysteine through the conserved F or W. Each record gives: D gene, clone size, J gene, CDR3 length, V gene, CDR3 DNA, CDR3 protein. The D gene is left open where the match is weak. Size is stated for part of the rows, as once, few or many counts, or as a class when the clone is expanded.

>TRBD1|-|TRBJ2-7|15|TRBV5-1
TGCGCCAGCAGACGGGGACAGACAAGCTCCTACGAGCAGTACTTC
CASRRGQTSSYEQYF
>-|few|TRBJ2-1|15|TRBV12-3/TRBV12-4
TGTGCCAGCAGTCCGCACCCCAGCTCCTACAATGAGCAGTTCTTC
CASSPHPSSYNEQFF
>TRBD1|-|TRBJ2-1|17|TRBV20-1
TGCAGTGCTAGGGGGACAGGGGGCTCGAGATCCTACAATGAGCAGTTCTTC
CSARGTGGSRSYNEQFF
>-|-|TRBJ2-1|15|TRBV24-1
TGTGCCACCAGTGATTCGGGCAGGGGTTCTGATGAGCAGTTCTTC
CATSDSGRGSDEQFF
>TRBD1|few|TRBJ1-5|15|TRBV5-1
TGCGCCAGCAGCGCCGGGACAGGGTATTATCAGCCCCAGCATTTT
CASSAGTGYYQPQHF
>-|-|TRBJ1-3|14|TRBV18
TGTGCCAGCTCACCACCGCCGGCTGGAAACACCATATATTTT
CASSPPPAGNTIYF
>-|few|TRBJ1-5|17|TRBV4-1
TGCGCCAGCAGCCAAGACGGAGTCAGGGGTAGCAATCAGCCCCAGCATTTT
CASSQDGVRGSNQPQHF
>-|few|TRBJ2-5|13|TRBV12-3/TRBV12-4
TGTGCCAGCAGTTTATCGGCAGAAGAGACCCAGTACTTC
CASSLSAEETQYF
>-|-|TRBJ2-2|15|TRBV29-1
TGCAGCGTGGCAGCCGGGACGGAGGTGACCGGGGAGCTGTTTTTT
CSVAAGTEVTGELFF
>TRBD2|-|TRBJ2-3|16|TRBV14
TGTGCCAGCAGCCCCCTCCGGGAGGGCCATTGGAATACGCAGTATTTT
CASSPLREGHWNTQYF
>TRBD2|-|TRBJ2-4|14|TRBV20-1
TGCAGTGCTAGAGCCTTACTAGCGTTAAACATTCAGTACTTC
CSARALLALNIQYF
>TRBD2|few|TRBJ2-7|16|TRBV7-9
TGTGCCAGCAGCGGACCGGGACTAGCGGATTCCTACGAGCAGTACTTC
CASSGPGLADSYEQYF
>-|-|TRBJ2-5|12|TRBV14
TGTGCCAGCAGCCAAAACCAAGAGACCCAGTACTTC
CASSQNQETQYF
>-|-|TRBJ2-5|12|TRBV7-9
TGTGCCAGCAGCTTAGGGGTCCAGACCCAGTACTTC
CASSLGVQTQYF
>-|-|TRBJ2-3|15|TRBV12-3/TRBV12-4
TGTGCCAGCAGTTTCGTACAGGCTAGCACAGATACGCAGTATTTT
CASSFVQASTDTQYF
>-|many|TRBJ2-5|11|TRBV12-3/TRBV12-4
TGTGCCAGCAGTTTAGGGCAGACCCAGTACTTC
CASSLGQTQYF
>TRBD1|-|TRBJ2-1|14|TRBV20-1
TGCAGTGCTTACAGGGGTTCGGGGTACAATGAGCAGTTCTTC
CSAYRGSGYNEQFF
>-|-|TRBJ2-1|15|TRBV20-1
TGCAGTGCTCGCACCGGGACACCCCACTACAATGAGCAGTTCTTC
CSARTGTPHYNEQFF
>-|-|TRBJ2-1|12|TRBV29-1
TGCAGCGTTCTCCCCGGGGGCTTTGAGCAGTTCTTC
CSVLPGGFEQFF
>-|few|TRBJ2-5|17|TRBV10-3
TGTGCCATCAGTGAGTCCAAGGGGGGTCCCTTTGCGGAGACCCAGTACTTC
CAISESKGGPFAETQYF
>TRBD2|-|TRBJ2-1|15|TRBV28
TGTGCCATCAGGGGGGACTGGCGGGGGGGCTTTGAGCAGTTCTTC
CAIRGDWRGGFEQFF
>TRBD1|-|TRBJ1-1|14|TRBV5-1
TGCGCCAGCAGCATACGACAGGGTAACACTGAAGCTTTCTTT
CASSIRQGNTEAFF
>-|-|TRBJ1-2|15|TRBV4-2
TGTGCCAGCAGCCAAGATCCAGAGTCTGCTTATGGCTACACCTTC
CASSQDPESAYGYTF
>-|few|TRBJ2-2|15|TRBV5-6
TGTGCCAGCAGCTTGGGACAGTTCCTAACCGGGGAGCTGTTTTTT
CASSLGQFLTGELFF
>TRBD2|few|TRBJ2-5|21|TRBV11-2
TGTGCCAGCAGCTTAGACTGGGCTTGGACTAGCGGGAGGAGTCGTCAAGAGACCCAGTACTTC
CASSLDWAWTSGRSRQETQYF
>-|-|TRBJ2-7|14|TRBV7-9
TGTGCCAGCAGTTCCGACCGGATCGCCTACGAGCAGTACTTC
CASSSDRIAYEQYF
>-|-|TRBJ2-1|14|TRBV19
TGTGCCAGCAATAGCGGCCGGTGGGTCGATGAGCAGTTCTTC
CASNSGRWVDEQFF
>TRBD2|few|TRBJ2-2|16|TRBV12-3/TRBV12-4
TGTGCCAGCAGAAGACTAGCGGGAGGTAACACCGGGGAGCTGTTTTTT
CASRRLAGGNTGELFF
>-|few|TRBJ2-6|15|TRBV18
TGTGCCAGCTCACGACAAGCCTCTGGGGCCAACGTCCTGACTTTC
CASSRQASGANVLTF
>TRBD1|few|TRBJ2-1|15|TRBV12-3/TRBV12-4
TGTGCCAGCAGTCCCATCGACAGGGTCACCTCGGAGCAGTTCTTC
CASSPIDRVTSEQFF
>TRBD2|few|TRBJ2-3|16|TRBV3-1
TGTGCCAGCAGCCCAGACCGGACTAGCCAGACAGATACGCAGTATTTT
CASSPDRTSQTDTQYF
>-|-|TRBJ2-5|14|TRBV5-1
TGCGCCAGCAGCTCCGTAGCGAGCGCAGAGACCCAGTACTTC
CASSSVASAETQYF
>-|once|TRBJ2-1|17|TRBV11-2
TGTGCCAGCAGCCGCCGAGGTGGACCCGCGGGGACGGATGAGCAGTTCTTC
CASSRRGGPAGTDEQFF
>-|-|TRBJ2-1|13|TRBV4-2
TGTGCCAGCAGCCAGGGCCGACAAAATGAGCAGTTCTTC
CASSQGRQNEQFF
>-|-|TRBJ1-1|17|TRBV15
TGTGCCACCAGCAGAGTCTCTACGACACGGGCTAGCAAAAAAGCTTTCTTT
CATSRVSTTRASKKAFF
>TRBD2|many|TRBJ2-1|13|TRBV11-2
TGTGCCAGCAGCTTAGGCGGGGGTAATGAGCAGTTCTTC
CASSLGGGNEQFF
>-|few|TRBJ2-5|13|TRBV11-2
TGTGCCAGCAGGCATCATTATCTCCCGGCCCTAAACTTC
CASRHHYLPALNF
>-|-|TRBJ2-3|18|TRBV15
TGTGCCACCAGCACAAATACAGGGTCCCGCTTGCAAAGAGATACGCAGTATTTT
CATSTNTGSRLQRDTQYF
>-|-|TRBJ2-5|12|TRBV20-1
TGCAGTGTGGGGCTGGGACAAGAGACCCAGTACTTC
CSVGLGQETQYF
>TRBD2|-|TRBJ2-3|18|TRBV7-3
TGTGCCAGCAGCTTAACTTCCAGCGGGAGGACTCGCACAGATACGCAGTATTTT
CASSLTSSGRTRTDTQYF
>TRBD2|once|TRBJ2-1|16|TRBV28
TGTGCCAGCCCTCGCGGGGGGCCGATCGAGGGGAATGAGCAGTTCTTC
CASPRGGPIEGNEQFF
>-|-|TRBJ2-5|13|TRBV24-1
TGTGCCACCAGTGGTTACGGCAAGGTGACCCAGTACTTC
CATSGYGKVTQYF
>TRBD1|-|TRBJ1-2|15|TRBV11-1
TGTGCCAGCGGACCTACAGGGGTTACTAACTATGGCTACACCTTC
CASGPTGVTNYGYTF
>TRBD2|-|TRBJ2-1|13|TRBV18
TGTGCCAGCTCACCGGGACTAGCGGGAGTTCAGTTCTTC
CASSPGLAGVQFF
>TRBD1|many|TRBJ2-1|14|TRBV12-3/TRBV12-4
TGTGCCAGCAGTCCGGGACAGGGGGCGGATGAGCAGTTCTTC
CASSPGQGADEQFF